The sequence of this T cell receptor (beta chain) was determined in a study of T cells in Graves' hyperthyroidism and ophthalmopathy. Whole-study findings and limits: Ophthalmopathy could be told apart from stable hyperthyroidism with a 13 V-J model. The model foresaw ophthalmopathy a median approximately 6.1 months prior to onset.

This clonotype was picked up many times. No antigen is known for it. Trimming removed 6 bases from V and 8 bases from J, with 15 bases in between. CDR3 length equals 14 residues. The V gene's germline CDR1 is SGDLS and CDR2 YYNGEE. Authors of the study amplified TCR beta CDR3 regions from RNA transcripts. Using the HTBI primer set, a first-round RT-PCR was run on the TCR CDR3. TCRdb re-analysed the multiplex PCR reads in MiXCR, keeping a single row per CDR3 protein. The sample shows roughly 580,000 distinct CDR3 sequences, more than 11% of them seen only once. Sequencing was carried out using blood. The clonotype was recovered from a woman aged 30 to 39 with Graves' hyperthyroidism that later progressed to Graves' ophthalmopathy. J is TRBJ1-6 and V is TRBV9; tentative D call: TRBD1 (5 bases). The CDR3 protein is CASNPGTLDSPLHF. For the CDR3, the DNA is TGTGCCAGCAACCCCGGGACTCTGGATTCACCCCTCCACTTT.